This T cell receptor (beta chain) was profiled in a study of shared clonotypes between healthy human individuals. Data came from immunoSEQ multiplex PCR; TCRdb stores just in-frame clones and leaves some out. The sample includes more than 2,000,000 clones, more than 80% of them seen just once. The CDR3 is made up of 16 amino acids. The germline V gene has CDR1 SGDLS and CDR2 YYNGEE. V lost 3 bases to trimming and J lost 2 bases; unmatched junction nucleotides: 3. The chain joins TRBV9 to TRBJ2-3, with TRBD2 identical over 13 bases. The sequenced material came from naive CD4+ T cells from PBMCs. Indicated subset: CD45RA+ positively selected. The receptor was isolated from a man younger than 30 in good health. Some clones in this sample may be carry-over from other donors' samples. CDR3 loop: CASSAGTSGTTDTQYF. For the CDR3, the DNA is TGTGCCAGCAGCGCTGGGACTAGCGGGACCACAGATACGCAGTATTTT.